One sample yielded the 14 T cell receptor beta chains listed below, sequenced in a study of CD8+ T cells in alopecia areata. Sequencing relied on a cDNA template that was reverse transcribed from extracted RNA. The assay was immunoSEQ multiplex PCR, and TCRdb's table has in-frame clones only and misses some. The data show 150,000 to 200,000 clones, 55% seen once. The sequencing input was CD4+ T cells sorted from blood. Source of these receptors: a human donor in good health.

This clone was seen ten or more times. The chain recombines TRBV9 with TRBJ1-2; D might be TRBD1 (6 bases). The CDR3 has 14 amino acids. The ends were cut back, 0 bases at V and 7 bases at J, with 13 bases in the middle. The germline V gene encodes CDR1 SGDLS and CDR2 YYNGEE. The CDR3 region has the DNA TGTGCCAGCAGCGTAGCCGCCCAGGGGAGTGGCTACACCTTC. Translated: CASSVAAQGSGYTF.

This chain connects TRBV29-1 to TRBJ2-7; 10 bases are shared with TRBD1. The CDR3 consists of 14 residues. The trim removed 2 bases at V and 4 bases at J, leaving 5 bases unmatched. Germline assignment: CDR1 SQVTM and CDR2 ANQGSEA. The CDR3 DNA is TGCAGCGTTGAACCGGGACAGGGGAAGTACGAGCAGTACTTC. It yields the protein CSVEPGQGKYEQYF.

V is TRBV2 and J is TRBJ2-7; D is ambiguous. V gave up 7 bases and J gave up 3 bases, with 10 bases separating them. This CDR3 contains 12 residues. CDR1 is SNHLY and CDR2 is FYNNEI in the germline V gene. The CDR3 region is CASKQTSYEQYF. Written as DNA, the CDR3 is TGTGCCAGCAAGCAAACGAGCTACGAGCAGTACTTC. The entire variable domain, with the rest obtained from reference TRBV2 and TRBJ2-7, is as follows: EPEVTQTPSHQVTQMGQEVILRCVPISNHLYFYWYRQILGQKVEFLVSFYNNEISEKSEIFDDQFSVERPDGSNFTLKIRSTKLEDSAMYFCASKQTSYEQYFGPGTRLTVT.

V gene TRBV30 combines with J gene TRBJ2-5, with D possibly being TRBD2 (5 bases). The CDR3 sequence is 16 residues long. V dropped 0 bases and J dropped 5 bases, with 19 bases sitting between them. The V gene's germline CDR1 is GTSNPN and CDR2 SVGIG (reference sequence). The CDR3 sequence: CAWSVLRGAPRETQYF. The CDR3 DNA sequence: TGTGCCTGGAGTGTACTACGGGGAGCCCCCCGGGAGACCCAGTACTTC.

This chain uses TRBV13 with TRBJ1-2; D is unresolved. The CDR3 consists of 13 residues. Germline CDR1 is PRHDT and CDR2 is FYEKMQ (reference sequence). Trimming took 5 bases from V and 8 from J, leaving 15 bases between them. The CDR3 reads CASSQTEQRGYTF. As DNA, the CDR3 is TGTGCCAGCAGCCAGACGGAACAGAGGGGCTACACCTTC.

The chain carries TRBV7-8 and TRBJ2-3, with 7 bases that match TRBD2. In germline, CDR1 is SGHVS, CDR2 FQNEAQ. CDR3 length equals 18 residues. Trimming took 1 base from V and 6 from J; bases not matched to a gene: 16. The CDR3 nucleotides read TGTGCCAGCAGCTTAGACCCTGCCCGGGGACTAAGACTGGATACGCAGTATTTT. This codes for CASSLDPARGLRLDTQYF. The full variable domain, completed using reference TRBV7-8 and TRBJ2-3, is GAGVSQSPRYKVAKRGQDVALRCDPISGHVSLFWYQQALGQGPEFLTYFQNEAQLDKSGLPSDRFFAERPEGSVSTLKIQRTQQEDSAVYLCASSLDPARGLRLDTQYFGPGTRLTVL.

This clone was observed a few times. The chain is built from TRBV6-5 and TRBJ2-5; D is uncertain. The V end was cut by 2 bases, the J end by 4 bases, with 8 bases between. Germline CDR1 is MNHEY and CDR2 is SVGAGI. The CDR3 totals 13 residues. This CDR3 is CASSYRARETQYF. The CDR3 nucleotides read TGTGCCAGCAGTTACAGGGCTAGAGAGACCCAGTACTTC.

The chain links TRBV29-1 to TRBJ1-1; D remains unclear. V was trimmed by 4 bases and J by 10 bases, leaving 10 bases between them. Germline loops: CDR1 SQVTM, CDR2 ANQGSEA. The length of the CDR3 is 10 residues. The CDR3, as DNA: TGCAGCGTTGTTGGGCTCGGAGCTTTCTTT. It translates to CSVVGLGAFF.

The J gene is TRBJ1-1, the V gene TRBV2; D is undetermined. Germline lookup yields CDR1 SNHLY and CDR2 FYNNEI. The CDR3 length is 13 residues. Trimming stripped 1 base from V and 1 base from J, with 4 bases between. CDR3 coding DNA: TGTGCCAGCAGTGAAGGGGAGAACACTGAAGCTTTCTTT. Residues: CASSEGENTEAFF.

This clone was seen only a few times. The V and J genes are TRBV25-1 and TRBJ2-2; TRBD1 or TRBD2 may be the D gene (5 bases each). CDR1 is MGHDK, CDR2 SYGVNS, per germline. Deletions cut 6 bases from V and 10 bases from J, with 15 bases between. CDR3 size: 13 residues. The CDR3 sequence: CASSRDRNLELFF. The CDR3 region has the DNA TGTGCCAGCAGCCGGGACCGAAATTTGGAGCTGTTTTTT.

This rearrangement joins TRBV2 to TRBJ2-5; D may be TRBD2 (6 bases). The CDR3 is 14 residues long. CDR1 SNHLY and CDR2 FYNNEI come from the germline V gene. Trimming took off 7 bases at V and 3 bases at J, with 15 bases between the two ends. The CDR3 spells CASTPGLDEETQYF. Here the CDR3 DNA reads TGTGCCAGCACCCCGGGACTCGATGAAGAGACCCAGTACTTC.

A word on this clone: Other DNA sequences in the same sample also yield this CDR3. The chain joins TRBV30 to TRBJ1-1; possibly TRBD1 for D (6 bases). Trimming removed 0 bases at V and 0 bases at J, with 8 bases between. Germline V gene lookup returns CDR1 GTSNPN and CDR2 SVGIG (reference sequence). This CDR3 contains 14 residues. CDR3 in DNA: TGTGCCTGGAGTGTAGGGGGTCTGAACACTGAAGCTTTCTTT. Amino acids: CAWSVGGLNTEAFF.

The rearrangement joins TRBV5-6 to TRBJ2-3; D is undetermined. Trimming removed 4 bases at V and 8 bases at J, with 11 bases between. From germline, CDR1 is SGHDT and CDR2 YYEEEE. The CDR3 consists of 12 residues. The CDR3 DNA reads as TGTGCCAGCAGCACGCCCCCCCCTACGCAGTATTTT. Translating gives CASSTPPPTQYF.

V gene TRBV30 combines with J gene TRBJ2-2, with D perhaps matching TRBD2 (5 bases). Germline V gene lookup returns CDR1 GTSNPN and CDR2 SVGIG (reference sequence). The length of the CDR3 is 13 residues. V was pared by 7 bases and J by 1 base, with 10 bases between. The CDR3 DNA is TGTGCCTTAGGACTGGGGAACACCGGGGAGCTGTTTTTT. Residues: CALGLGNTGELFF.